The entry that follows covers one TCR beta chain sequence. Its antigen remains unknown. With V trimmed by 5 bases and J by 5 bases, 9 bases remained unmatched. The germline CDR1 and CDR2 sequences are SGHNT and YENEEA. The CDR3 runs to 15 residues. This sample is part of a study of cytomegalovirus exposure and HLA in healthy donors. Study-level points and caveats: In vitro assays verified that three CMV-associated chains recognized CMV antigens specifically. Most observed TCR sequences were rare, whereas some public TCRs were detected in many donors.

The data were produced by immunoSEQ multiplex PCR, yet TCRdb's version contains in-frame clones alone and is incomplete. The table records roughly 150,000 clones, approximately 86% of them present only once. The sequenced sample consisted of PBMCs. This TCR was recovered from a woman aged 18-29 years in good health and CMV-seronegative. The chain couples TRBV11-3 to TRBJ2-7; 10 nucleotides agree with TRBD1. The DNA for the CDR3 is TGTGCCAGCAGCCGAACCGGGACAGGGGTGCACGAGCAGTACTTC. It is translated as CASSRTGTGVHEQYF.